The T cell receptor beta chain under discussion was sequenced for a study of blood T cell repertoires in COVID-19. Study-level information: Sites across the United States, Italy and Spain contributed samples from acute and convalescent COVID-19. Nucleic acid was either cDNA or gDNA, and it came from T cells, B-cell-depleted T cells, or PBMCs.

The length of the CDR3 is 13 residues. Germline-derived CDR1 and CDR2 are MNHEY and SVGEGT. Losses at the gene ends were 0 bases for V and 6 bases for J; bases not matched to a gene: 0. Note on this clone: Within the sample, other DNA sequences also encode this same CDR3.

Original analysis: Counts of nucleated cells, estimated from reference gene primer amplification, were obtained. TCRdb's copy holds only in-frame clones and misses some; the assay was immunoSEQ multiplex PCR. For V, J and clone size, that table is used; D and trimming come from the DNA. The data show 40,000 to 65,000 clones, with more than 80% seen just once and around 2.7% held by the top ten. Sequencing used peripheral blood. This TCR came from a man aged 80 or over with acute or convalescent COVID-19. This chain links TRBV6-2 or TRBV6-3 with TRBJ1-2, with 8 bases fitting TRBD1. In DNA, the CDR3 is TGTGCCAGCAGTTACTCGGGACAGGATGGCTACACCTTC. Protein product: CASSYSGQDGYTF.